This is a list of T cell receptor beta chains from one sample in a study of molecular identifiers for immune sequencing clone quantification. MiXCR, run by TCRdb on the PCR reads, gives a single entry per CDR3 protein. Of roughly 320,000 distinct CDR3 sequences listed, 20% to 25% were seen once; the top ten hold about 0.81%. Sequenced sample: naive CD8+ T cells from blood, with Jurkat cell RNA spiked in. The source of these receptors is a human donor in good health. Some libraries in this study had Jurkat cell RNA spiked in. Both conserved end residues are part of each CDR3. A D gene is named only where the DNA matches it firmly. Some rows have no size entry. The others give once, few or many, or a class for an expanded clone.

DNA: TGTGCCAGCAGTCCCCCCGGACTCCATCGCTCCTACGAGCAGTACTTC
CDR3: CASSPPGLHRSYEQYF
D: NA
V: TRBV27
J: TRBJ2-7
size: many

DNA: TGTGCTAGTGGTTGGCTTGACAGGGGTTGCCGCGAGCAGTACTTC
CDR3: CASGWLDRGCREQYF
D: TRBD1
V: TRBV12-5
J: TRBJ2-7
size: many

DNA: TGTGCCAGCAGTTATGGTGGGGCCCCCCGGGAGTTCTTC
CDR3: CASSYGGAPREFF
D: NA
V: TRBV6-2/TRBV6-3
J: TRBJ2-1
size: NA

DNA: TGTGCCAGCAGCAAAGGGACGCCGACCCCCTACGAGCAGTACTTC
CDR3: CASSKGTPTPYEQYF
D: NA
V: TRBV21-1
J: TRBJ2-7
size: many

DNA: TGTGCCAGCGGACTCACAGGGAAGGAAGAGACCCAGTACTTC
CDR3: CASGLTGKEETQYF
D: NA
V: TRBV12-3/TRBV12-4
J: TRBJ2-5
size: many

DNA: TGCGCCAGCAGCCAAGACGGAAGGGCTAGCGGTAGAGATACGCAGTATTTT
CDR3: CASSQDGRASGRDTQYF
D: TRBD2
V: TRBV4-1
J: TRBJ2-3
size: many

DNA: TGTGCCAGCAGCTTAGCGGGCGGGTTCACAGATACGCAGTATTTT
CDR3: CASSLAGGFTDTQYF
D: NA
V: TRBV7-6
J: TRBJ2-3
size: many

DNA: TGTGCCAGCAGCTTGGGCGACTACTCTGGGGCCAACGTCCTGACTTTC
CDR3: CASSLGDYSGANVLTF
D: NA
V: TRBV5-7
J: TRBJ2-6
size: many

DNA: TGCGCCAGCAGCCCAGGGTCCACTAGCACAGATACGCAGTATTTT
CDR3: CASSPGSTSTDTQYF
D: NA
V: TRBV5-1
J: TRBJ2-3
size: many

DNA: TGTGCCAGCAACTCACCAGGGGTTGAGGACAGCACTGAAGCTTTCTTT
CDR3: CASNSPGVEDSTEAFF
D: NA
V: TRBV28
J: TRBJ1-1
size: many

DNA: TGTGCCAGAAGCTCGACATCTGAACAGGGGGTCTATAGCAATCAGCCCCAGCATTTT
CDR3: CARSSTSEQGVYSNQPQHF
D: TRBD1
V: TRBV5-3
J: TRBJ1-5
size: many